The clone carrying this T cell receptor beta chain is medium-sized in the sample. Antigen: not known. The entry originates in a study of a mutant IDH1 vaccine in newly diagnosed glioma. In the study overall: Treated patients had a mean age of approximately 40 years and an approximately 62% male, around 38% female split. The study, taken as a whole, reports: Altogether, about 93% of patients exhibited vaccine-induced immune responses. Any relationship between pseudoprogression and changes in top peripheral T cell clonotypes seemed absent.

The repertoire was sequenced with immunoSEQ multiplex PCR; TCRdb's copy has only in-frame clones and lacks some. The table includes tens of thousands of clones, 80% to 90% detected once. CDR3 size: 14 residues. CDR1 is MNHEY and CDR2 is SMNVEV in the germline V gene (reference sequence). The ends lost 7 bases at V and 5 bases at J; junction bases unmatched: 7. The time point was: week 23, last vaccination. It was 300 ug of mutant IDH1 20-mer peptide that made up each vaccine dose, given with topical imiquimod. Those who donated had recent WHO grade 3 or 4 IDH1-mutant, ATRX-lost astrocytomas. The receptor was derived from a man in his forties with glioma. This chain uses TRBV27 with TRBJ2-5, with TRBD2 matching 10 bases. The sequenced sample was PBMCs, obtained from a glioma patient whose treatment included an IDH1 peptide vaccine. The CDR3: CASMASGSGETQYF. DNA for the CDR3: TGTGCCAGCATGGCTAGCGGGAGTGGGGAGACCCAGTACTTC.